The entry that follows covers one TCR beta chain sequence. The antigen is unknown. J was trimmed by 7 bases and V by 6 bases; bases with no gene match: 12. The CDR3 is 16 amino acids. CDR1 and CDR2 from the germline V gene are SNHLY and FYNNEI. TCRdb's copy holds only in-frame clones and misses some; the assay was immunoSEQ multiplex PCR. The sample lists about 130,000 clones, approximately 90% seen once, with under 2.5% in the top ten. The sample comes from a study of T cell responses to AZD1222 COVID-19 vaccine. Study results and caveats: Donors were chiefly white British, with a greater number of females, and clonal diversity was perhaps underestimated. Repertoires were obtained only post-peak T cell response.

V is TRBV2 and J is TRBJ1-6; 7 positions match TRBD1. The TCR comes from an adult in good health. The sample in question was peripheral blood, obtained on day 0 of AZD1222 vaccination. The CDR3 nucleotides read TGTGCCAGCAGAGACGACCACAGGGGACTCAATTCACCCCTCCACTTT. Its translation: CASRDDHRGLNSPLHF.